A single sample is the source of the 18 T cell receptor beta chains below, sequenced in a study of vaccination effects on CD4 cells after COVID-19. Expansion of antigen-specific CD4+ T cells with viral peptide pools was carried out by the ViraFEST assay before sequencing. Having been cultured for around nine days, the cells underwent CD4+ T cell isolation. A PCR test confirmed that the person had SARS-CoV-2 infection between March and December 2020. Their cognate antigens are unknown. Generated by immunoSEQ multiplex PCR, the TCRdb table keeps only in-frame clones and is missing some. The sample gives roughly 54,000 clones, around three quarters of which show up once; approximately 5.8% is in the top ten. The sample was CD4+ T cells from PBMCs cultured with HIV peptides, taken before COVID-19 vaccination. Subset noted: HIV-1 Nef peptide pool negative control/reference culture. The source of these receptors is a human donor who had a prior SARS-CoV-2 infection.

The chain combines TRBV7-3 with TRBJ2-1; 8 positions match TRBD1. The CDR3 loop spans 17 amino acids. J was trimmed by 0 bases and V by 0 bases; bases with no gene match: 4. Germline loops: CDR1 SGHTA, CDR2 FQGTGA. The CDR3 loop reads CASSLTGTGASYNEQFF. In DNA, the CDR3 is TGTGCCAGCAGCTTAACGGGGACAGGCGCCTCCTACAATGAGCAGTTCTTC.

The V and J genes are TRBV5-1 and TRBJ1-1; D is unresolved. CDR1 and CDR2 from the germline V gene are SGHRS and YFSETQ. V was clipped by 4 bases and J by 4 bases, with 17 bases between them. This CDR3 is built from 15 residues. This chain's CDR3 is CASSLGGQAGTEAFF. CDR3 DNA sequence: TGCGCCAGCAGCCTTGGCGGCCAGGCGGGCACTGAAGCTTTCTTT.

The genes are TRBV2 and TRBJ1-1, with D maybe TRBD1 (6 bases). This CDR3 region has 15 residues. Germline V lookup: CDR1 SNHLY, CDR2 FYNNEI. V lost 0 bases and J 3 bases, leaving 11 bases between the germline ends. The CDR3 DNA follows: TGTGCCAGCAGTGAAGCGGGGGCAGGGGACACTGAAGCTTTCTTT. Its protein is CASSEAGAGDTEAFF. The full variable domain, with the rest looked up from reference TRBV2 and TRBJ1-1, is EPEVTQTPSHQVTQMGQEVILRCVPISNHLYFYWYRQILGQKVEFLVSFYNNEISEKSEIFDDQFSVERPDGSNFTLKIRSTKLEDSAMYFCASSEAGAGDTEAFFGQGTRLTVV.

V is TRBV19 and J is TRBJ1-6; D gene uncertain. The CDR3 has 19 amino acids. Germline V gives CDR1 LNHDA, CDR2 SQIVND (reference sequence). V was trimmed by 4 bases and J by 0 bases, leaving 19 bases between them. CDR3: CASSKFFGPQSSYNSPLHF. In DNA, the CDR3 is TGTGCCAGTAGTAAATTTTTCGGACCGCAGAGCTCCTATAATTCACCCCTCCACTTT.

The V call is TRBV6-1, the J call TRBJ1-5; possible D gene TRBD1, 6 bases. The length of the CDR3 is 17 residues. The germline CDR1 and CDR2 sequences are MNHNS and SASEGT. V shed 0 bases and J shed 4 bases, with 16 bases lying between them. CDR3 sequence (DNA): TGTGCCAGCAGTGAAGCGGTGTCAGGGGTTGGTAATCAGCCCCAGCATTTT. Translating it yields CASSEAVSGVGNQPQHF.

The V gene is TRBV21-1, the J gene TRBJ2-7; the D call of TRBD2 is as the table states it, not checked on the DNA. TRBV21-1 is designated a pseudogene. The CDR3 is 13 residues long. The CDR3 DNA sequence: TGTGCCAGCAGCAAAGGTGTGCGCTACGAGCAGTACTTC. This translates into CASSKGVRYEQYF.

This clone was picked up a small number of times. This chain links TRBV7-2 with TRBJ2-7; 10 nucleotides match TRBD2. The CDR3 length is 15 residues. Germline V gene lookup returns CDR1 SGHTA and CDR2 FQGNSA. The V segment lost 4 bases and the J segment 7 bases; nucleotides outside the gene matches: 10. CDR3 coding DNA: TGTGCCAGCAGCTGGTTAGCGGGGGGTGGTGGTGAGCAGTACTTC. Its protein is CASSWLAGGGGEQYF.

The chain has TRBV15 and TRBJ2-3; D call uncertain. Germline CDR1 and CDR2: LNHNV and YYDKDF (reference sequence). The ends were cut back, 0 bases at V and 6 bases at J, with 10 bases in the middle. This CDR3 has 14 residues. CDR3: CATSRDWVGDTQYF. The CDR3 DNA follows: TGTGCCACCAGCAGAGATTGGGTGGGGGATACGCAGTATTTT.

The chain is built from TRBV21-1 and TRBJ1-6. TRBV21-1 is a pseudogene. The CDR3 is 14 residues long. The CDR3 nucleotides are TGTGCCAGCAGCAAGGGGGTACTGGATTCACCCCTCCACTTT. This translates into CASSKGVLDSPLHF.

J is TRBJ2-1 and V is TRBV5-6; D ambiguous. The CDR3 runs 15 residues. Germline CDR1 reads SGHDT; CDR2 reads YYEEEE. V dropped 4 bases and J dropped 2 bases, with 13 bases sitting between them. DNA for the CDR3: TGTGCCAGCAGCCCGGATTGGAACACCTACAATGAGCAGTTCTTC. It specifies CASSPDWNTYNEQFF.

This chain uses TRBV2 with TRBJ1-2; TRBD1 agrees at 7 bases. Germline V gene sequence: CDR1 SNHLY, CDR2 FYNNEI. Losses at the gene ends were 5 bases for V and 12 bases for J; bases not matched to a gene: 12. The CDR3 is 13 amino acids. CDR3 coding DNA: TGTGCCAGCAGTCCGGACAGGACTGCGCGGGACACCTTC. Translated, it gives CASSPDRTARDTF. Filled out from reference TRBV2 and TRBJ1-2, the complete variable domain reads EPEVTQTPSHQVTQMGQEVILRCVPISNHLYFYWYRQILGQKVEFLVSFYNNEISEKSEIFDDQFSVERPDGSNFTLKIRSTKLEDSAMYFCASSPDRTARDTFGSGTRLTVV.

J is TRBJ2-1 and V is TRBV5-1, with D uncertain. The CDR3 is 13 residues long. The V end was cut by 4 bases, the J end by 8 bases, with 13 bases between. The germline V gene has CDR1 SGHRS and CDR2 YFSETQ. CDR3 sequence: CASSPLGDDEQFF. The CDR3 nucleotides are TGCGCCAGCAGCCCCCTTGGGGATGATGAGCAGTTCTTC.

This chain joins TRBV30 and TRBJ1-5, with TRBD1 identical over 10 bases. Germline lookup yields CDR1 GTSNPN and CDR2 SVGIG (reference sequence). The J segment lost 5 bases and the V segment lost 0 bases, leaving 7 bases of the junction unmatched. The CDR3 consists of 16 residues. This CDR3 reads CAWSVQWTGGDQPQHF. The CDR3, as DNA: TGTGCCTGGAGTGTACAATGGACAGGGGGAGATCAGCCCCAGCATTTT.

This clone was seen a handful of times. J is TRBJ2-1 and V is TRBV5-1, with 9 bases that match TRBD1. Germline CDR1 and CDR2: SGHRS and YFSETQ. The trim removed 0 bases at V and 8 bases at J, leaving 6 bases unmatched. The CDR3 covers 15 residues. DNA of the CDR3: TGCGCCAGCAGCTTGGGGGACAGGGTTCCCGATGAGCAGTTCTTC. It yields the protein CASSLGDRVPDEQFF.

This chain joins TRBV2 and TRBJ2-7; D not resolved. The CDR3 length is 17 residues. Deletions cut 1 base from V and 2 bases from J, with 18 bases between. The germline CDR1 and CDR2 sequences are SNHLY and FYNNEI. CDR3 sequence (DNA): TGTGCCAGCAGTGAAGGAGGCTGGGTAGCAGATACCTACGAGCAGTACTTC. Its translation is CASSEGGWVADTYEQYF.

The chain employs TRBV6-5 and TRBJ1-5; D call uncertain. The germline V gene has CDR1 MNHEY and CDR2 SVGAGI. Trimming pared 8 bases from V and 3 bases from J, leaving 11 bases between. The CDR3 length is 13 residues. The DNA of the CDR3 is TGTGCCAGCGTCGGTCAGTACAATCAGCCCCAGCATTTT. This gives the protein CASVGQYNQPQHF.

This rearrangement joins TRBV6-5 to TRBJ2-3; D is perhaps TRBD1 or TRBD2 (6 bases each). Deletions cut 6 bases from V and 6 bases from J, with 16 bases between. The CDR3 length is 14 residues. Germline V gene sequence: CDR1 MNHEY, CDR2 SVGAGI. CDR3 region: CASSLGGPVDTQYF. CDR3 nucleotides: TGTGCCAGCAGCCTCGGGGGCCCCGTGGATACGCAGTATTTT.

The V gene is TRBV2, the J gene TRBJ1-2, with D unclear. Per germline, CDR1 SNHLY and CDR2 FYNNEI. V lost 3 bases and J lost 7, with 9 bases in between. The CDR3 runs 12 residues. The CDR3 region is CASSEGWGGYTF. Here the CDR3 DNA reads TGTGCCAGCAGTGAGGGGTGGGGTGGCTACACCTTC.